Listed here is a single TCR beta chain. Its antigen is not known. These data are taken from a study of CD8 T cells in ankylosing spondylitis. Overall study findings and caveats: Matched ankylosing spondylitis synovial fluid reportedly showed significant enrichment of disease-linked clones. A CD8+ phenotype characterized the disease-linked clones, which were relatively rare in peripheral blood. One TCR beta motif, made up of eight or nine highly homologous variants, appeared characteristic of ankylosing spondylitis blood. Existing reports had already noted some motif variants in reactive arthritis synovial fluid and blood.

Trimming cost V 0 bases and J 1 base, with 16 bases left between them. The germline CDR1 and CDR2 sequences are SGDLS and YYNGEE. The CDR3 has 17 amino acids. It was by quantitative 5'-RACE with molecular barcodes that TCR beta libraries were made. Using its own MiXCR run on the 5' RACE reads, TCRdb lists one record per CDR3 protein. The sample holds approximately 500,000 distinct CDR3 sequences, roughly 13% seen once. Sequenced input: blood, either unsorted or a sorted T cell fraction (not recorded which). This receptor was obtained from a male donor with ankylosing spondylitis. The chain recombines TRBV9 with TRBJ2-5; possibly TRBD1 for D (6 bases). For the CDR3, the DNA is TGTGCCAGCAGCGTAGGGTATGGCAGGGGAGCCCAAGAGACCCAGTACTTC. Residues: CASSVGYGRGAQETQYF.